The clone carrying this TCR beta chain was counted a few times. The data derive from a study of regulatory T cells in long-lasting Graves disease. CDR1 is ENHRY, CDR2 SYGVKD, per germline. J lost 3 bases, V lost 3 bases, and 7 bases had no gene match. This CDR3 is built from 15 residues. The time point denotes: persistent/refractory GD, antithyroid drugs over 5 years with positive TRAb. The TCR library used RNA extracted from PBMCs. Arm-PCR of CDR3 regions and iRepertoire HTBI primers were used to build TCR beta libraries. TCRdb reprocessed the multiplex PCR reads with MiXCR, giving one entry per CDR3 protein. The profile covers some 420,000 distinct CDR3 sequences, with about 22% appearing a single time and less than 15% taken by the ten largest.

Sequencing used peripheral blood mononuclear cells (PBMCs), obtained when the disease was refractory, from a patient treated with antithyroid drugs. The TCR was taken from a female donor with Graves disease. The chain links TRBV10-3 to TRBJ2-7; 8 nucleotides match TRBD1. The DNA for the CDR3 is TGTGCCATCAGTGAATGGACAGGGAATAACTACGAGCAGTACTTC. This gives the protein CAISEWTGNNYEQYF.